The 31 T cell receptor beta chains in this list originate from one sample, sequenced in a study of CD8+CD57+ T cells in acquired aplastic anemia. Those patients picked for sequencing had displayed CD8+CD57+ cell expansion on flow cytometry. Genomic DNA acted as the template from which TCR beta VDJ combination and CDR3 sequence profiling were carried out. TCRdb analysed the reads with MiXCR anew, one entry per CDR3 protein. The sample shows 250,000 to 300,000 distinct CDR3 sequences, about three fifths of them seen only once. The sequenced sample was sorted CD4+, CD8+, or CD8+CD57+ T cells (not recorded which) from PBMCs. Receptor source: a human donor with aplastic anemia.

In its sample, this clonotype was seen many times. The chain uses TRBV7-9 and TRBJ2-1; tentatively, D is TRBD1 (6 bases). Germline V lookup: CDR1 SEHNR, CDR2 FQNEAQ (reference sequence). The CDR3 spans 15 residues. The ends were cut back, 5 bases at V and 3 bases at J, with 14 bases in the middle. CDR3 nucleotides: TGTGCCAGCAGCCCTGCCCAGGGGAGCTACAATGAGCAGTTCTTC. The encoded protein is CASSPAQGSYNEQFF.

This clonotype occurred many times. The rearrangement joins TRBV5-4 to TRBJ2-7, with 7 bases identical to TRBD1. This CDR3 is built from 15 residues. V was clipped by 0 bases and J by 3 bases; unmatched bases: 6. Germline V gene lookup returns CDR1 SGHNT and CDR2 YYREEE (reference sequence). CDR3 sequence reads: CASSLAGGTLYEQYF. The CDR3, as DNA: TGTGCCAGCAGCTTGGCAGGGGGTACCCTCTACGAGCAGTACTTC.

DNA for the CDR3: TGCAGCACCTCCGGGACAGGGTCCTACTACACCTTC. Translating gives CSTSGTGSYYTF. The V gene is TRBV29-1, the J gene TRBJ1-2; 9 bases are shared with TRBD1. Germline V CDR1 and CDR2: SQVTM, ANQGSEA. V trimming: 8 bases; J trimming: 10 bases; junction bases outside the gene matches: 11. This CDR3 region has 12 residues. Full variable domain (remainder filled in from reference TRBV29-1 and TRBJ1-2): SAVISQKPSRDICQRGTSLTIQCQVDSQVTMMFWYRQQPGQSLTLIATANQGSEATYESGFVIDKFPISRPNLTFSTLTVSNMSPEDSSIYLCSTSGTGSYYTFGSGTRLTVV.

The chain combines TRBV20-1 with TRBJ1-1; D is perhaps TRBD1 (5 bases). CDR1 and CDR2 from the germline V gene are DFQATT and SNEGSKA (reference sequence). The V end was cut by 6 bases, the J end by 1 base, with 15 bases between. The CDR3 loop spans 14 amino acids. This chain's CDR3 is CSAVLPDRNTEAFF. CDR3 DNA sequence: TGCAGTGCCGTCCTCCCCGACAGGAACACTGAAGCTTTCTTT.

Remarks on this clonotype: The germline gene is not matched at one end of the junction; a read error may be the cause. The chain combines TRBV3-1 with TRBJ1-1; D is ambiguous. The germline gives CDR1 LGHDT, CDR2 YNNKEL (reference sequence). The CDR3 spans 12 residues. Written as DNA, the CDR3 is TGTGTCAGCAGCGAGGCGGGCACTGAAGCTTTCTTT. It codes for CVSSEAGTEAFF.

This clonotype was observed at least ten times. The chain recombines TRBV12-3 or TRBV12-4 with TRBJ2-3; 8 bases agree with TRBD2. V shed 7 bases and J 6 bases; nucleotides not matched to a gene: 6. The CDR3 extends over 13 amino acids. CDR3 DNA: TGTGCCAGCACCCGGGGGGGGGCGGATACGCAGTATTTT. Translation: CASTRGGADTQYF.

This clonotype has at least ten counts. This rearrangement joins TRBV18 to TRBJ2-1; 10 bases are a match to TRBD1. The CDR3 has 14 amino acids. Trimming at V came to 10 bases and at J to 6 bases, leaving 9 bases not matched to a gene. Germline CDR1 and CDR2: KGHSH and LQKENI. CDR3 residues: CATERDRGINEQFF. The CDR3 bases are TGTGCCACCGAGCGGGACAGGGGTATCAATGAGCAGTTCTTC.

This clonotype was found many times. The rearrangement uses TRBV2 and TRBJ1-1; D perhaps matches TRBD1 (5 bases). Germline CDR1 SNHLY, CDR2 FYNNEI. The CDR3 runs 14 residues. V was pared by 4 bases and J by 3 bases, with 12 bases between. CDR3 bases: TGTGCCAGCAGTGTAATGCGGGGGGACACTGAAGCTTTCTTT. Residues: CASSVMRGDTEAFF.

The V call is TRBV5-1, the J call TRBJ1-1, with D possibly matching TRBD1 (5 bases). The CDR3 is 16 residues long. Germline lookup yields CDR1 SGHRS and CDR2 YFSETQ. With 0 bases removed from V and 4 bases from J, the gap between germline ends came to 16 bases. Written as DNA, the CDR3 is TGCGCCAGCAGCTTGGCGGCAGGGTCTTCGGGCACTGAAGCTTTCTTT. Amino acid sequence: CASSLAAGSSGTEAFF. Full variable domain (rest looked up from reference TRBV5-1 and TRBJ1-1): KAGVTQTPRYLIKTRGQQVTLSCSPISGHRSVSWYQQTPGQGLQFLFEYFSETQRNKGNFPGRFSGRQFSNSRSEMNVSTLELGDSALYLCASSLAAGSSGTEAFFGQGTRLTVV.

In regard to this clonotype: The junction and the germline gene differ at one end; a read error may be behind it. V and J are TRBV12-5 and TRBJ1-6, with 8 positions matching TRBD1. This CDR3 is 16 amino acids long. From germline, CDR1 is LGHNT and CDR2 FRNRAP. For the CDR3, the DNA is TGTGCCAGCAGCGGACAGGGTGGGTCCTATAATTCACCCCTCCGCTTT. It yields the protein CASSGQGGSYNSPLRF. Complete variable domain (other parts from reference TRBV12-5 and TRBJ1-6): DARVTQTPRHKVTEMGQEVTMRCQPILGHNTVFWYRQTMMQGLELLAYFRNRAPLDDSGMPKDRFSAEMPDATLATLKIQPSEPRDSAVYFCASSGQGGSYNSPLRFGNGTRLTVT.

This clonotype occurred many times. This chain links TRBV2 with TRBJ2-7; D is perhaps TRBD2 (5 bases). The germline CDR1 and CDR2 sequences are SNHLY and FYNNEI. The CDR3 runs to 14 residues. Trimming removed 2 bases from V and 9 bases from J, with 17 bases in between. CDR3 in amino acids: CASSETPGKAGQYF. CDR3 in DNA: TGTGCCAGCAGTGAAACCCCGGGAAAGGCCGGGCAGTACTTC.

The chain employs TRBV15 and TRBJ2-1; D is ambiguous. Germline V CDR1 and CDR2: LNHNV, YYDKDF (reference sequence). The CDR3 length is 15 residues. Trimming cost V 6 bases and J 5 bases, with 17 bases left between them. CDR3 in amino acids: CATSTTLGSDNEQFF. The CDR3 DNA reads TGTGCCACCAGTACGACTCTCGGTTCGGACAATGAGCAGTTCTTC. Looking up the rest from reference TRBV15 and TRBJ2-1 gives the full variable domain: DAMVIQNPRYQVTQFGKPVTLSCSQTLNHNVMYWYQQKSSQAPKLLFHYYDKDFNNEADTPDNFQSRRPNTSFCFLDIRSPGLGDTAMYLCATSTTLGSDNEQFFGPGTRLTVL.

In its sample, this clonotype was seen once. The V gene is TRBV19, the J gene TRBJ2-3, with TRBD1 identical over 10 bases. Germline V gene lookup returns CDR1 LNHDA and CDR2 SQIVND (reference sequence). V dropped 6 bases and J dropped 3; count of bases not matched to a gene: 3. CDR3 size: 14 residues. The CDR3 reads CASSWDRGTDTQYF. The CDR3 DNA sequence: TGTGCCAGTAGCTGGGACAGGGGAACAGATACGCAGTATTTT.

The J gene is TRBJ2-7, the V gene TRBV6-6; D is perhaps TRBD1 (6 bases). Germline CDR1 is MNHNY and CDR2 is SVGAGI (reference sequence). V was pared by 5 bases and J by 3 bases, with 14 bases between. The CDR3 extends over 14 amino acids. CDR3 sequence reads: CASSLRQDSYEQYF. In DNA, the CDR3 is TGTGCCAGCAGTCTTCGACAGGACAGCTACGAGCAGTACTTC.

This chain connects TRBV7-9 to TRBJ2-1; no firm D call. CDR1 SEHNR and CDR2 FQNEAQ come from the germline V gene (reference sequence). Trimming removed 2 bases at V and 4 bases at J, with 9 bases between. The CDR3 is 14 amino acids. DNA of the CDR3: TGTGCCAGCAGCTTAACGGCGACTTACAATGAGCAGTTCTTC. Amino acids: CASSLTATYNEQFF.

The chain has TRBV24-1 and TRBJ2-2; 10 bases map to TRBD2. CDR3 length: 17 amino acids. J was trimmed by 3 bases and V by 4 bases; bases with no gene match: 7. Germline V gene data show CDR1 as KGHDR and CDR2 as SFDVKD. In DNA, the CDR3 is TGTGCCACCAGTGAACCTAGCGGGAGTAAGGACACCGGGGAGCTGTTTTTT. Protein sequence: CATSEPSGSKDTGELFF.

The chain is built from TRBV6-1 and TRBJ1-5; no clear D. The V and J ends lost 8 bases and 0 bases respectively, with 8 bases between them. CDR1 and CDR2 from the germline V gene are MNHNS and SASEGT. The CDR3 consists of 13 residues. CDR3 DNA: TGTGCCAGCGACGAGGTTAGCAATCAGCCCCAGCATTTT. Translation: CASDEVSNQPQHF.

This clonotype occurred once. The V gene is TRBV7-6, the J gene TRBJ2-7; weak D call: TRBD2 (6 bases). Trimming shortened V by 0 bases and J by 6 bases, and 18 bases separated the two germline ends. The V gene's germline CDR1 is SGHVS and CDR2 FNYEAQ. This CDR3 contains 16 residues. The CDR3 reads CASSLAAGLADGEQYF. CDR3 nucleotide sequence: TGTGCCAGCAGCTTAGCAGCGGGCCTAGCAGATGGCGAGCAGTACTTC.

With respect to this clonotype: A clone one base away is much larger, so this may be a read error. The CDR3 DNA reads TGTGCCACCAGGTGGGGGCGGGAGGTCTCCTACGAGCAGTACTTC. It specifies CATRWGREVSYEQYF. The chain employs TRBV15 and TRBJ2-7; the match to TRBD2 covers 8 bases. The CDR3 covers 15 residues. Germline assignment: CDR1 LNHNV and CDR2 YYDKDF (reference sequence). J was trimmed by 0 bases and V by 6 bases; bases with no gene match: 7.

As DNA, the CDR3 is TGTGCCAGCAGCTCTAGCGGGGTGGCCGGGGAGCTGTTTTTT. It yields the protein CASSSSGVAGELFF. The chain employs TRBV7-2 and TRBJ2-2; 9 bases match TRBD2. Per the germline V gene, CDR1 is SGHTA and CDR2 is FQGNSA. The CDR3 consists of 14 residues. The trim removed 4 bases at V and 6 bases at J, leaving 3 bases unmatched.

This clonotype was detected a few times. The chain combines TRBV10-3 with TRBJ1-6; D gene uncertain. CDR3 length equals 14 residues. The ends were cut back, 6 bases at V and 5 bases at J, with 11 bases in the middle. Germline loops: CDR1 ENHRY, CDR2 SYGVKD. CDR3 coding DNA: TGTGCCATCAGCCCCGGGAGAGATAATTCACCCCTCCACTTT. Protein sequence: CAISPGRDNSPLHF.

The chain couples TRBV20-1 to TRBJ2-3; TRBD2 might be the D (5 bases). The CDR3 totals 13 residues. The germline CDR1 and CDR2 sequences are DFQATT and SNEGSKA (reference sequence). V was clipped by 0 bases and J by 11 bases, with 15 bases between them. CDR3 loop: CSARDLWTDEQYF. As DNA, the CDR3 is TGCAGTGCTAGAGACCTATGGACTGATGAGCAGTATTTT.

Ten or more counts support this clonotype. The rearrangement uses TRBV5-8 and TRBJ1-6; D unclear. Trimming shortened V by 0 bases and J by 6 bases, and 7 bases separated the two germline ends. This CDR3 has 14 residues. Looked up from germline, CDR1 is SGHTS and CDR2 is YDEGEE. Here the CDR3 reads CASSLEGGNSPLHF. The CDR3 nucleotides are TGTGCCAGCAGCTTGGAAGGCGGTAATTCACCCCTCCACTTT.

The V gene is TRBV24-1, the J gene TRBJ2-1, with 9 bases aligning to TRBD1. V dropped 0 bases and J dropped 15; count of bases not matched to a gene: 8. The CDR3 is made up of 14 amino acids. Germline CDR1 is KGHDR and CDR2 is SFDVKD. CDR3 residues: CATSDLPRDRVRFF. CDR3 DNA: TGTGCCACCAGTGATTTGCCCCGGGACAGGGTTCGGTTCTTC.

This clonotype was counted many times. The genes are TRBV14 and TRBJ2-3; TRBD1 aligns across 7 bases. The CDR3 contains 16 residues. Looked up from germline, CDR1 is SGHDN and CDR2 is FVKESK. J was trimmed by 3 bases and V by 4 bases; bases with no gene match: 10. CDR3 sequence (DNA): TGTGCCAGCAGCCCCTTCCGGGACAGTAGAACAGATACGCAGTATTTT. It yields the protein CASSPFRDSRTDTQYF.

V usage is TRBV15 and J usage is TRBJ2-1; 7 bases are a match to TRBD2. The CDR3 contains 19 residues. CDR1 is LNHNV and CDR2 is YYDKDF in the germline V gene (reference sequence). V trimming: 0 bases; J trimming: 0 bases; junction bases outside the gene matches: 11. Here the CDR3 DNA reads TGTGCCACCAGCAGAGATTGGGGTTCACTAGCGAACTCCTACAATGAGCAGTTCTTC. Residues: CATSRDWGSLANSYNEQFF.

The CDR3 protein is CASTITGTVDEQYF. The DNA of the CDR3 is TGTGCCAGCACCATAACCGGGACAGTTGACGAGCAGTACTTC. The chain employs TRBV7-9 and TRBJ2-7; 7 bases agree with TRBD1. Germline-derived CDR1 and CDR2 are SEHNR and FQNEAQ (reference sequence). The trim removed 7 bases at V and 5 bases at J, leaving 11 bases unmatched. This CDR3 is 14 amino acids long.

This clonotype was counted many times. This chain connects TRBV12-3 or TRBV12-4 to TRBJ1-5, with D perhaps matching TRBD1 (5 bases). The CDR3 has 14 amino acids. The V end was cut by 7 bases, the J end by 5 bases, with 15 bases between. CDR3 in amino acids: CASTPGTGYQPQHF. The CDR3 DNA reads TGTGCCAGCACCCCCGGGACCGGCTATCAGCCCCAGCATTTT.

J is TRBJ1-1 and V is TRBV19; TRBD1 might be the D (6 bases). The ends were cut back, 2 bases at V and 0 bases at J, with 13 bases in the middle. The CDR3 length is 16 residues. Germline assignment: CDR1 LNHDA and CDR2 SQIVND (reference sequence). CDR3 coding DNA: TGTGCCAGTAGTATACTCCTCAGGGGACTGAACACTGAAGCTTTCTTT. It is translated as CASSILLRGLNTEAFF. Full variable domain (rest looked up from reference TRBV19 and TRBJ1-1): DGGITQSPKYLFRKEGQNVTLSCEQNLNHDAMYWYRQDPGQGLRLIYYSQIVNDFQKGDIAEGYSVSREKKESFPLTVTSAQKNPTAFYLCASSILLRGLNTEAFFGQGTRLTVV.

In this sample, this clonotype turned up many times. This sequence joins TRBV10-3 and TRBJ1-5; the D is unclear. This CDR3 has 13 residues. Trimming removed 4 bases from V and 7 bases from J, with 11 bases in between. From germline, CDR1 is ENHRY and CDR2 SYGVKD. DNA of the CDR3: TGTGCCATCAGTGTCGGTCATCTCCAGCCCCAGCATTTT. Encoded protein: CAISVGHLQPQHF.

A few counts support this clonotype. A much more abundant neighbour one base away suggests this may be a read error. The CDR3 DNA reads as TGTGCCAGCAGGATACAGGGGTCGGATGGCTGCACCTTC. Amino acid sequence: CASRIQGSDGCTF. V is TRBV12-3 or TRBV12-4 and J is TRBJ1-2; 7 bases line up with TRBD1. There are 13 residues in the CDR3.